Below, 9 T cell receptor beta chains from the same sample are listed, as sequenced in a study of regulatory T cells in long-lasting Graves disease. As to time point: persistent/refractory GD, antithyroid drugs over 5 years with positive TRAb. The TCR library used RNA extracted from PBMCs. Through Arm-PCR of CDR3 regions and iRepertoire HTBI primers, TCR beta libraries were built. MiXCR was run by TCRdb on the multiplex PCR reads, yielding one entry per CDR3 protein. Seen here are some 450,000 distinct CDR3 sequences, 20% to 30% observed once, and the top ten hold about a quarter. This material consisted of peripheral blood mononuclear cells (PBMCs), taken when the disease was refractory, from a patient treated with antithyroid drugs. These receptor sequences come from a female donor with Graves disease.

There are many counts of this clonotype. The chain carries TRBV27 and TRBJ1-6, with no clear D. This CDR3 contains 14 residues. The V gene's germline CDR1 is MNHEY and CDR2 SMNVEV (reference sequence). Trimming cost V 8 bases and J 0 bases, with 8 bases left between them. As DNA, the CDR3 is TGTGCCAGCTGTCCCGGCTCCTATAATTCACCCCTCCACTTT. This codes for CASCPGSYNSPLHF.

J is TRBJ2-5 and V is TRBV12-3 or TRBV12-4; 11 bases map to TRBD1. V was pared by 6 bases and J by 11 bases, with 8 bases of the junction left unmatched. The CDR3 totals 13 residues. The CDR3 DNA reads TGTGCCAGCAGCGTCGGACAGGGGGCGTCTCAGTACTTC. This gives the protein CASSVGQGASQYF.

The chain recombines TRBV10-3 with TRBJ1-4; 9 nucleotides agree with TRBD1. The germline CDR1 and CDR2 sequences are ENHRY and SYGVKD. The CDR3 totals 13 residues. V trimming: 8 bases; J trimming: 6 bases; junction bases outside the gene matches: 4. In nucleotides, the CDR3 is TGTGCCATCGGGAGACAGGGGGATGAAAAACTGTTTTTT. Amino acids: CAIGRQGDEKLFF.

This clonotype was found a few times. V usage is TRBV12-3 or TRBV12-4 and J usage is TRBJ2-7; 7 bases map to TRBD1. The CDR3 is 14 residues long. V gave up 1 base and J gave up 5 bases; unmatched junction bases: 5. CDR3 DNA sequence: TGTGCCAGCAGTTTAGACGGACAGGTAAACGAGCAGTACTTC. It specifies CASSLDGQVNEQYF.

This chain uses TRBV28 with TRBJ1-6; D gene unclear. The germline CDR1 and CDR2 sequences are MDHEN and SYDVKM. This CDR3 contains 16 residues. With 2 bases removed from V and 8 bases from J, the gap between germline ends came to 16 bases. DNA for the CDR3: TGTGCCAGCAGTTTAACGTCTGGGCCTTCGTATTCACCCCTCCACTTT. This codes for CASSLTSGPSYSPLHF.

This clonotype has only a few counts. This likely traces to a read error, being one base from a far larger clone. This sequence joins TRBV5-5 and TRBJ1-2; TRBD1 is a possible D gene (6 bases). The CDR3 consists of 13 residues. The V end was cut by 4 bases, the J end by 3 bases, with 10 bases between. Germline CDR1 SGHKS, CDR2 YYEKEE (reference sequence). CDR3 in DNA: TGTGCCAGCAGCCCCACAGGGTACTATGGCTACACCTTC. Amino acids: CASSPTGYYGYTF.

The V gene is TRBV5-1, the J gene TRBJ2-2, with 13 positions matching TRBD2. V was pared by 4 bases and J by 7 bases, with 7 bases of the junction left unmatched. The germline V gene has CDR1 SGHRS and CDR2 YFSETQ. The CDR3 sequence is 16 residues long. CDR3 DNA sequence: TGCGCCAGCAGCCTCGGACTAGCGGGAGCGGTCGGGGAGCTGTTTTTT. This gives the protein CASSLGLAGAVGELFF.

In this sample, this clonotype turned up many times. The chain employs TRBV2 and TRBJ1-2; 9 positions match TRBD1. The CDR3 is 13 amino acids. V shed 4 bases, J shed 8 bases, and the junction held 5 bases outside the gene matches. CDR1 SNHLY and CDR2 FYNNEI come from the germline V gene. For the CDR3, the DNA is TGTGCCAGCAGTGGGACAGGGGCACGGGGCTACACCTTC. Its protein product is CASSGTGARGYTF.

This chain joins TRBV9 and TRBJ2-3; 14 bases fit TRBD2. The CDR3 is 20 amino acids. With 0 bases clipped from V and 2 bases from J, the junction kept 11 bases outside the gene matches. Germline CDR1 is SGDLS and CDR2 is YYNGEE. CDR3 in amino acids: CASSVERLAGGWTNTDTQYF. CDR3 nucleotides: TGTGCCAGCAGCGTAGAGAGACTAGCGGGGGGGTGGACTAACACAGATACGCAGTATTTT.